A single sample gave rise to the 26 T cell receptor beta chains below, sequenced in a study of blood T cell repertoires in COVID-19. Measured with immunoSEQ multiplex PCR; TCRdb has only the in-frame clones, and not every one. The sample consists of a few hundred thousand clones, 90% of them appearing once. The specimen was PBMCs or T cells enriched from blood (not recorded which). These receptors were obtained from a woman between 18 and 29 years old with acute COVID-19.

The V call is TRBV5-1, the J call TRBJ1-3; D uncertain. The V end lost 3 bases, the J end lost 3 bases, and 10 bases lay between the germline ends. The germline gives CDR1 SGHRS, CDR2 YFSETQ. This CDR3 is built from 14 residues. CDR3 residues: CASSSDTGGNTIYF. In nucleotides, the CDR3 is TGCGCCAGCAGCTCAGACACTGGTGGAAACACCATATATTTT.

CDR3: CASTPAGNQPQHF. In DNA, the CDR3 is TGTGCCAGCACCCCCGCCGGTAATCAGCCCCAGCATTTT. J is TRBJ1-5 and V is TRBV6-5; D is uncertain. This CDR3 region has 13 residues. V was pared by 7 bases and J by 4 bases, with 11 bases between. Germline loops: CDR1 MNHEY, CDR2 SVGAGI.

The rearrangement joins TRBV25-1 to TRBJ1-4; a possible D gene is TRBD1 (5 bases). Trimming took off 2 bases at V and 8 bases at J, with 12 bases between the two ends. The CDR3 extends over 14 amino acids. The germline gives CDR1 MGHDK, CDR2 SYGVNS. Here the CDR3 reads CASSEDRRTEKLFF. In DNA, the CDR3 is TGTGCCAGCAGTGAAGACAGAAGGACCGAAAAACTGTTTTTT.

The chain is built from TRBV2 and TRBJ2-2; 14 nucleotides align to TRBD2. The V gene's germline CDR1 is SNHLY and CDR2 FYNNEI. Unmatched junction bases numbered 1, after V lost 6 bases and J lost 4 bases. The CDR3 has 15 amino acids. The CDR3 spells CASRTSGRGTGELFF. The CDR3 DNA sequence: TGTGCCAGCAGGACTAGCGGGAGGGGCACCGGGGAGCTGTTTTTT.

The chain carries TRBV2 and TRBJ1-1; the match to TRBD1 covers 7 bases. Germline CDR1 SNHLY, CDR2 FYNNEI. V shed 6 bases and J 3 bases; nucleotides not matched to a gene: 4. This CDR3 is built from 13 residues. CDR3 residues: CASSTQGDTEAFF. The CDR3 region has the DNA TGTGCCAGCAGCACGCAGGGGGACACTGAAGCTTTCTTT.

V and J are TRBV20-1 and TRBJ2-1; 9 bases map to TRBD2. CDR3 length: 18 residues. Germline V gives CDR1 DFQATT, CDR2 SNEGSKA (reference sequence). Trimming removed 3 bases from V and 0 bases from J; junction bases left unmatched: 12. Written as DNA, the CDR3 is TGCAGTGCTAGTCCCCTAGCGGGAAGAATGAGCTCCTACAATGAGCAGTTCTTC. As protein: CSASPLAGRMSSYNEQFF.

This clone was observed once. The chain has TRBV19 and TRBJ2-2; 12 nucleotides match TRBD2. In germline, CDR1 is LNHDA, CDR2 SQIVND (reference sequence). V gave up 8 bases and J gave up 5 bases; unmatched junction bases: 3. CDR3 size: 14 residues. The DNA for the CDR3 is TGTGCCAGTCAAACTAGCGGGAGGACCGGGGAGCTGTTTTTT. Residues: CASQTSGRTGELFF.

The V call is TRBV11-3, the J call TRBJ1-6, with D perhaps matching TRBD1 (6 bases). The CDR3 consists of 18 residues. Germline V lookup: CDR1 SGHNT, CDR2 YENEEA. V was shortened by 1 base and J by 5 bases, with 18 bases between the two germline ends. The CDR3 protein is CASSLGFVPGEDNSPLHF. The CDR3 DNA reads TGTGCCAGCAGCTTAGGTTTCGTGCCAGGGGAAGATAATTCACCCCTCCACTTT. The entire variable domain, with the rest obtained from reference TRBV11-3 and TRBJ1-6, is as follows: EAGVVQSPRYKIIEKKQPVAFWCNPISGHNTLYWYLQNLGQGPELLIRYENEEAVDDSQLPKDRFSAERLKGVDSTLKIQPAELGDSAVYLCASSLGFVPGEDNSPLHFGNGTRLTVT.

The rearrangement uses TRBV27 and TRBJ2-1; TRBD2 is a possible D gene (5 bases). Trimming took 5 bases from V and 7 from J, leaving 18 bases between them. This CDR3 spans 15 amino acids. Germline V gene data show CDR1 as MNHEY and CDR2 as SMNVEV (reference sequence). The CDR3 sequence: CASSALDSRGNEQFF. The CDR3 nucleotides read TGTGCCAGCAGTGCTCTGGACTCCCGAGGGAATGAGCAGTTCTTC.

The CDR3 DNA reads TGTGCCAGTAGTGCCCGGGACAGGGGACGCACAGATACGCAGTATTTT. This encodes CASSARDRGRTDTQYF. The V call is TRBV19, the J call TRBJ2-3; TRBD1 aligns across 10 bases. Germline trimming cut 5 bases from V and 1 base from J; bases unmatched to any gene: 6. The germline gives CDR1 LNHDA, CDR2 SQIVND (reference sequence). The CDR3 is 16 amino acids.

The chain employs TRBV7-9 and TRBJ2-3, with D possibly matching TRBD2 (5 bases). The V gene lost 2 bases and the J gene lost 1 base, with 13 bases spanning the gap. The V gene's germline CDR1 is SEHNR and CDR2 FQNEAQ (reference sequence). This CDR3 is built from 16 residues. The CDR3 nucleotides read TGTGCCAGCAGCTTAATGTGGGAGTATCGCACAGATACGCAGTATTTT. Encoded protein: CASSLMWEYRTDTQYF. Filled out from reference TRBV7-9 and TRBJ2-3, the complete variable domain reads DTGVSQNPRHKITKRGQNVTFRCDPISEHNRLYWYRQTLGQGPEFLTYFQNEAQLEKSRLLSDRFSAERPKGSFSTLEIQRTEQGDSAMYLCASSLMWEYRTDTQYFGPGTRLTVL.

The CDR3 spells CASSYTYYGYTF. DNA for the CDR3: TGTGCCAGCAGTTATACCTATTATGGCTACACCTTC. V usage is TRBV28 and J usage is TRBJ1-2; D gene unclear. CDR1 and CDR2 (germline): MDHEN, SYDVKM. The CDR3 has 12 amino acids. The germline V and J ends were trimmed by 4 bases and 5 bases, with 8 bases remaining between them.

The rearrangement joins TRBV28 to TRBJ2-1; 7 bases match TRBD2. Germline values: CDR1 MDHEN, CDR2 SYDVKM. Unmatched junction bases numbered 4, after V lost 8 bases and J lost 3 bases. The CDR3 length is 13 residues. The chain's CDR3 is CASFSGIYNEQFF. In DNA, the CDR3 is TGTGCCAGCTTCAGCGGGATCTACAATGAGCAGTTCTTC.

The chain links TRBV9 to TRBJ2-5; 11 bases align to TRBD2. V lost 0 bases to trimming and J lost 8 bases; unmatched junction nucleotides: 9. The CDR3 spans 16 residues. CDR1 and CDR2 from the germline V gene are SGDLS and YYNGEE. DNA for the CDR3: TGTGCCAGCAGCGTAGACCCCGGGACTAGCGGTTTCACCCAGTACTTC. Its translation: CASSVDPGTSGFTQYF.

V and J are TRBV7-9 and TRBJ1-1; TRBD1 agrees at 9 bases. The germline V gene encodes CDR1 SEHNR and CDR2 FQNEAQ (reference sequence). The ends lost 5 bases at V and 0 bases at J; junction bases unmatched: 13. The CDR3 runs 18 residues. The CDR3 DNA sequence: TGTGCCAGCAGCGGAAGGGACAGGGTGAGGAAAATGAACACTGAAGCTTTCTTT. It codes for CASSGRDRVRKMNTEAFF. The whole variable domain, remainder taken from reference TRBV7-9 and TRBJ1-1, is DTGVSQNPRHKITKRGQNVTFRCDPISEHNRLYWYRQTLGQGPEFLTYFQNEAQLEKSRLLSDRFSAERPKGSFSTLEIQRTEQGDSAMYLCASSGRDRVRKMNTEAFFGQGTRLTVV.

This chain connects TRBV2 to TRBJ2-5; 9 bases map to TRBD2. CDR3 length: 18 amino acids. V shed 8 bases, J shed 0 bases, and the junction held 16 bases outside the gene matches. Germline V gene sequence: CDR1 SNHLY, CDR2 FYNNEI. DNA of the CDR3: TGTGCCAGCGGAGGGACTAGCCTTTCCAACCGGTACCAAGAGACCCAGTACTTC. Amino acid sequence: CASGGTSLSNRYQETQYF.

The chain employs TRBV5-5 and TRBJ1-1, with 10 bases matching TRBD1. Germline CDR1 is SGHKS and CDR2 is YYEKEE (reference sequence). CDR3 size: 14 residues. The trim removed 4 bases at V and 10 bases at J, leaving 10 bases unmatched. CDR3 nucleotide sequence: TGTGCCAGCAGCCAAGGACAGGGGGGTAGGTCAGCTTTCTTT. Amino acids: CASSQGQGGRSAFF.

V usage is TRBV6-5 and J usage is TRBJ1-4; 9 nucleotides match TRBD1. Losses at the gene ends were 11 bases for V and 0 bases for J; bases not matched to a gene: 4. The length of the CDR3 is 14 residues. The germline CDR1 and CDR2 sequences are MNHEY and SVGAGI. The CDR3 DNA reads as TGTGCCGGGGGACAGGGACCAACTAATGAAAAACTGTTTTTT. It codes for CAGGQGPTNEKLFF.

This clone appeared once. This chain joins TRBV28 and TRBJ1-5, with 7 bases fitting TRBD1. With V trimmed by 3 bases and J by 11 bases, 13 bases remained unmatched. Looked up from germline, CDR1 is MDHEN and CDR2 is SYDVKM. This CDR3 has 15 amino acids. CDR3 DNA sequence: TGTGCCAGCAGTTTCATAGGAACAGGGGATCTGACCCAGCATTTT. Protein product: CASSFIGTGDLTQHF.

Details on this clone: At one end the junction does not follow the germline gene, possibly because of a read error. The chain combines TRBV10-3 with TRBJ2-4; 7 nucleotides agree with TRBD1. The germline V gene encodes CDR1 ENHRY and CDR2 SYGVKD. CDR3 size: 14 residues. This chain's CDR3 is CAIREDRLWGPMCF. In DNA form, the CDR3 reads TGTGCCATCAGGGAGGACAGGCTATGGGGCCCGATGTGCTTC.

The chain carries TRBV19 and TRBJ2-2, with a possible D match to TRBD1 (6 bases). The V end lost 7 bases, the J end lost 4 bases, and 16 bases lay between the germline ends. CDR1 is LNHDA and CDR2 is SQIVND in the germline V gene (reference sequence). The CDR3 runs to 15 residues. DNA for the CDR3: TGTGCCAGTACTAACCTTCAGGGGAGCACCGGGGAGCTGTTTTTT. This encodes CASTNLQGSTGELFF. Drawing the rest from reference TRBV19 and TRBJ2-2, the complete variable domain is DGGITQSPKYLFRKEGQNVTLSCEQNLNHDAMYWYRQDPGQGLRLIYYSQIVNDFQKGDIAEGYSVSREKKESFPLTVTSAQKNPTAFYLCASTNLQGSTGELFFGEGSRLTVL.

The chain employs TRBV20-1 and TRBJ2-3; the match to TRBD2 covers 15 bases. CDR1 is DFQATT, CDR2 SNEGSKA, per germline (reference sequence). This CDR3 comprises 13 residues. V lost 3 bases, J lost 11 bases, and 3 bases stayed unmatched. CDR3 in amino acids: CSASLGLAGGQYF. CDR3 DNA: TGCAGTGCTAGTTTGGGACTAGCGGGAGGGCAGTATTTT.

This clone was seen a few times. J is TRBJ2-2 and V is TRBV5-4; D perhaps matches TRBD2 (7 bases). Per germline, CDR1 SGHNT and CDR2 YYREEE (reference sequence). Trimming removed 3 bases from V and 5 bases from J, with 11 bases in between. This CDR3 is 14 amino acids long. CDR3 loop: CASSWTAGTGELFF. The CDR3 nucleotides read TGTGCCAGCAGCTGGACAGCGGGGACCGGGGAGCTGTTTTTT.

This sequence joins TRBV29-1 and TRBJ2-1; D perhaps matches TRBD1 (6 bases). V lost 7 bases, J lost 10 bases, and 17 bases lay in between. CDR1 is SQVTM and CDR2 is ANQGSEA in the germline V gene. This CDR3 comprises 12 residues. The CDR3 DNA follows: TGCAGCGCTCCGGGACCCACAGGGGAGCAGTTCTTC. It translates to CSAPGPTGEQFF.

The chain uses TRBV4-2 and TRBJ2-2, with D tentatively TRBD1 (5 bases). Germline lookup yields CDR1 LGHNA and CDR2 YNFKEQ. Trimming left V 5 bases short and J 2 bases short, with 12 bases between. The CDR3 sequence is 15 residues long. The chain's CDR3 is CASSARQFNTGELFF. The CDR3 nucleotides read TGTGCCAGCAGCGCACGACAGTTCAACACCGGGGAGCTGTTTTTT.

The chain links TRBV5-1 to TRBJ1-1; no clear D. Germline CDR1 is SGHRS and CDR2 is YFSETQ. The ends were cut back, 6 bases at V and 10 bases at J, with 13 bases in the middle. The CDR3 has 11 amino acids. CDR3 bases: TGCGCCAGCACTCTTGGGGAGGTAGCTTTCTTT. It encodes CASTLGEVAFF.